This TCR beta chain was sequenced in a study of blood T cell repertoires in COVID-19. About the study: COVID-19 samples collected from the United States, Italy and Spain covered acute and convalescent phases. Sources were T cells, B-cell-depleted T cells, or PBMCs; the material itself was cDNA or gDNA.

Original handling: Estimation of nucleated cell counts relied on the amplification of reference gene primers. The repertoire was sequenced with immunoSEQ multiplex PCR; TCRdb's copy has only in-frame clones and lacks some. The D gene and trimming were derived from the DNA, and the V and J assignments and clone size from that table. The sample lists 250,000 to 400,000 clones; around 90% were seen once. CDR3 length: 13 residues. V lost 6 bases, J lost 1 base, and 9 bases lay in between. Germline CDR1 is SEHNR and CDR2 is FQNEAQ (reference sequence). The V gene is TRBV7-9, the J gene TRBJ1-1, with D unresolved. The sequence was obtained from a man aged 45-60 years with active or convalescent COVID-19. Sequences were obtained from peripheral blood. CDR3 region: CASRRTPNTEAFF. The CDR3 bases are TGTGCCAGCAGGAGAACCCCGAACACTGAAGCTTTCTTT.